One sample yielded the 9 T cell receptor beta chains listed below, sequenced in a study of Tregs in tolerant kidney transplant recipients. Profiled with immunoSEQ multiplex PCR; TCRdb holds only in-frame clones, not every one. The data show over 45,000 clones, and the top ten clones hold about 0.85%. This specimen consisted of CD4+ T cells from blood, obtained before the transplant. The receptors were sampled from a human donor who received a combined kidney and bone marrow transplant.

As regards this clone: The sequenced fragment ends 3 residues before the CDR3 boundary, so the rest is inferred from the germline J gene. J is TRBJ1-5 and V is TRBV30; D might be TRBD1 (5 bases). In germline, CDR1 is GTSNPN, CDR2 SVGIG (reference sequence). The CDR3 is made up of 14 amino acids. V lost 1 base to trimming and J lost 4 bases, with 11 bases between them. Here the CDR3 reads CAWSEGWDNQPQHF. CDR3 bases read: TGTGCCTGGAGTGAGGGGTGGGATAATCAGCCC.

On this clone itself: The missing CDR3 end, 3 residues past where the read stops, is filled in from the germline J gene. The J gene is TRBJ1-1, the V gene TRBV20-1; 9 bases map to TRBD1. The CDR3 is 14 residues long. Unmatched junction bases numbered 3, after V lost 3 bases and J lost 1 base. Germline loops: CDR1 DFQATT, CDR2 SNEGSKA (reference sequence). CDR3 DNA, as far as it was read: TGCAGTGCTAGGGAGACAGGGGGGAACACTGAA. It yields the protein CSARETGGNTE. The CDR3 in full is CSARETGGNTEAFF.

On this clone: Read sequence stops 3 residues before the CDR3 end, and the germline J gene provides the missing end. V usage is TRBV19 and J usage is TRBJ2-7, with no clear D. This CDR3 spans 14 amino acids. Germline CDR1 LNHDA, CDR2 SQIVND (reference sequence). Between the trimmed V and J ends, which lost 5 bases and 0 bases, there was a span of 11 bases. CDR3: CASSVSPNSYEQYF. The DNA read from the CDR3 is TGTGCCAGTAGTGTCAGTCCCAACTCCTACGAG.

Of note for this clone: The sequence runs out 3 residues before the end of the CDR3; the remainder is reconstructed from the germline J gene. The chain combines TRBV7-9 with TRBJ2-7; D remains ambiguous. This CDR3 is 11 amino acids long. The germline gives CDR1 SEHNR, CDR2 FQNEAQ (reference sequence). Trimming shortened V by 4 bases and J by 4 bases, and 5 bases separated the two germline ends. The part of the CDR3 DNA that was read is TGTGCCAGCAGCTACTTATACGAG. It translates to CASSYLYE. The CDR3 in its entirety is CASSYLYEQYF.

About this clone itself: The read ends 3 residues before the CDR3 terminus; that terminus is restored from the germline J gene. The V and J genes are TRBV5-6 and TRBJ1-3; TRBD1 agrees at 7 bases. The trim removed 4 bases at V and 7 bases at J, leaving 5 bases unmatched. The CDR3 length is 13 residues. CDR1 is SGHDT and CDR2 is YYEEEE in the germline V gene. The CDR3 region is CASSRQGRNTIYF. CDR3 DNA (partial): TGTGCCAGCAGCCGACAGGGAAGGAACACC.

For this clone: Coverage ceases 3 residues before the CDR3 finishes, and the germline J gene fills in the end. The V and J genes are TRBV5-1 and TRBJ2-1, with 8 bases that match TRBD2. The length of the CDR3 is 15 residues. Germline V gives CDR1 SGHRS, CDR2 YFSETQ. J lost 8 bases, V lost 6 bases, and 13 bases had no gene match. The DNA read from the CDR3 is TGCGCCAGCACCAGGACTACTAGCGGAGCGGATGAG. This translates into CASTRTTSGADE. The whole CDR3 region reads CASTRTTSGADEQFF.

Note on this clone: The read comes to an end 3 residues before the CDR3 does, leaving the germline J gene to fill in the end. V gene TRBV5-1 combines with J gene TRBJ1-4; TRBD1 might be the D (6 bases). Trimming removed 2 bases at V and 4 bases at J, with 9 bases between. Per germline, CDR1 SGHRS and CDR2 YFSETQ. The CDR3 sequence is 14 residues long. The sequenced CDR3 bases are TGCGCCAGCAGCTTAGGGGGATTTAATGAAAAA. Its protein product is CASSLGGFNEK. The complete CDR3 protein is CASSLGGFNEKLFF.

Worth noting for this clone: The sequenced fragment ends 3 residues before the CDR3 boundary, so the rest is inferred from the germline J gene. The chain is built from TRBV6-2 or TRBV6-3 and TRBJ2-3, with TRBD2 matching over 12 bases. CDR3 size: 14 residues. The trim removed 8 bases at V and 8 bases at J, leaving 8 bases unmatched. Per the germline V gene, CDR1 is MNHEY and CDR2 is SVGEGT. The sequenced part of the CDR3 DNA is TGTGCCAGCCAGCGACTAGCGGGAGTGGTTACG. It yields the protein CASQRLAGVVT. In full, the CDR3 is CASQRLAGVVTQYF.

On this clone: The CDR3 end falls 3 residues outside the read, so it is completed with the germline J gene. The rearrangement uses TRBV29-1 and TRBJ2-1, with D possibly being TRBD2 (5 bases). Per germline, CDR1 SQVTM and CDR2 ANQGSEA. CDR3 length: 19 amino acids. Trimming pared 1 base from V and 0 bases from J, leaving 22 bases between. The CDR3: CSVEGIGSSRHSSYNEQFF. The covered CDR3 bases are TGCAGCGTTGAAGGTATCGGGTCTAGCCGACATTCCTCCTACAATGAG.